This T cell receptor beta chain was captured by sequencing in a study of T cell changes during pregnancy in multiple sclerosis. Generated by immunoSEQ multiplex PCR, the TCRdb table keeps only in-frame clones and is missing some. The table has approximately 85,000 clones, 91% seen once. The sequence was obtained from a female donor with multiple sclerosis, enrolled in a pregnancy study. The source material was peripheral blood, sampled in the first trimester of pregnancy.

This CDR3 is CASRGRVRGKTDTQYF. For the CDR3, the DNA is TGTGCCAGCAGAGGGAGGGTGAGGGGGAAAACAGATACGCAGTATTTT. The chain combines TRBV27 with TRBJ2-3; D perhaps matches TRBD2 (7 bases). Germline-derived CDR1 and CDR2 are MNHEY and SMNVEV (reference sequence). The CDR3 length is 16 residues. Trimming stripped 6 bases from V and 3 bases from J, with 19 bases between.